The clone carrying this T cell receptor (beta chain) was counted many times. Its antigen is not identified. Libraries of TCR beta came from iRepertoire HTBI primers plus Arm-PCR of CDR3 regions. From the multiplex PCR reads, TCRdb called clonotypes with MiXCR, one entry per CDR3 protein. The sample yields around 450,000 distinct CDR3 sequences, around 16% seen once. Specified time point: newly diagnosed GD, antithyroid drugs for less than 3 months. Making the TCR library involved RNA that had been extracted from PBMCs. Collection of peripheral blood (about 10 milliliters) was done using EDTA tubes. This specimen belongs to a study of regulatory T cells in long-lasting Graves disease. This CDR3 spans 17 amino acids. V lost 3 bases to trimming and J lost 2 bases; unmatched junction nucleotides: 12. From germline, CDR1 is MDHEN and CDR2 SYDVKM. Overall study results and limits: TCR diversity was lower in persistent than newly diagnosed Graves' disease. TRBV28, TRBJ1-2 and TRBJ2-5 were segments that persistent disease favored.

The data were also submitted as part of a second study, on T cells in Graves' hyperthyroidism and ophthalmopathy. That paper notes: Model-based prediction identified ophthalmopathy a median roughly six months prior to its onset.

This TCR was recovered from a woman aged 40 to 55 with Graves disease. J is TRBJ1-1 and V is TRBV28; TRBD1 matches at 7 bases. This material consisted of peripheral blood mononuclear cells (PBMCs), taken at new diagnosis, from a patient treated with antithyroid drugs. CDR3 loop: CASSLPGLTGFNTEAFF. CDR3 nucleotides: TGTGCCAGCAGTTTGCCCGGCCTGACAGGGTTTAACACTGAAGCTTTCTTT.